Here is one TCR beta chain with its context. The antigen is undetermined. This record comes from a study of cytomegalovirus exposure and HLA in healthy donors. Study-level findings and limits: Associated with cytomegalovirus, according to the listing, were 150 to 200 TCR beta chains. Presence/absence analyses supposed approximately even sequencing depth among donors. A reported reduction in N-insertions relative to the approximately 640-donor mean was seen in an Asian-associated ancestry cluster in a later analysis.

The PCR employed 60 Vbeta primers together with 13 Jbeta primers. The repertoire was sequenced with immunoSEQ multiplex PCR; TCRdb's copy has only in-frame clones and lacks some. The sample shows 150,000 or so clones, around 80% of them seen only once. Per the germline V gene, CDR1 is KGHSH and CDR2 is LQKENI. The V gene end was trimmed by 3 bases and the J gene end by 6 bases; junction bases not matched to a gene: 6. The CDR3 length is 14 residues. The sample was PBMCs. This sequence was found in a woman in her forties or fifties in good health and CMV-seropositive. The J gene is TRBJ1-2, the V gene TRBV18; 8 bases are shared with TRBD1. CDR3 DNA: TGTGCCAGCTCACCGCGGACAGGGCGAAATGGCTACACCTTC. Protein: CASSPRTGRNGYTF.